This entry describes one TCR beta chain. The entry originates in a study of shared clonotypes between healthy human individuals. Data came from immunoSEQ multiplex PCR; TCRdb stores just in-frame clones and leaves some out. The profile shows about 1 million clones, 75% to 85% of them singletons. The CDR3 runs to 15 residues. V lost 5 bases to trimming and J lost 2 bases; unmatched junction nucleotides: 5. The germline gives CDR1 MGHRA, CDR2 YSYEKL. The TCR sequence derives from a man in his late teens or twenties in good health. Some clones in this sample may be carry-over from other donors' samples. This chain joins TRBV4-1 and TRBJ1-5; TRBD1 agrees at 8 bases. Source material: memory CD4+ T cells from PBMCs. The subset: CD45RA-negative fraction. The CDR3 sequence is CASSWATGGNQPQHF. CDR3 coding DNA: TGCGCCAGCAGCTGGGCGACAGGGGGCAATCAGCCCCAGCATTTT.